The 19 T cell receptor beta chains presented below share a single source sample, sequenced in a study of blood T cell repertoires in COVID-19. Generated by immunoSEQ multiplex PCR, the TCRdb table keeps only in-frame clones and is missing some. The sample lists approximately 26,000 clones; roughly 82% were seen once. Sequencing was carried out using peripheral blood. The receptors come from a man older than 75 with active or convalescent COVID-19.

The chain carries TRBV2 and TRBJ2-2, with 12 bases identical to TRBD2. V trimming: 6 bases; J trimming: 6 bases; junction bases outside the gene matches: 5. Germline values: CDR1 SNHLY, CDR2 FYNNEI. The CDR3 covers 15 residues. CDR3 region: CASRGASGRAGELFF. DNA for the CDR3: TGTGCCAGCAGGGGGGCTAGCGGGAGGGCCGGGGAGCTGTTTTTT.

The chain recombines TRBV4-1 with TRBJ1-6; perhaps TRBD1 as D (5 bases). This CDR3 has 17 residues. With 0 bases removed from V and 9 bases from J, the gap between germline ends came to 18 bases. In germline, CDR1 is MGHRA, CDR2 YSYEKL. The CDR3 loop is CASSQDNGRGYGSPLHF. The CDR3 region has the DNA TGCGCCAGCAGCCAAGATAATGGGAGGGGTTACGGTTCACCCCTCCACTTT.

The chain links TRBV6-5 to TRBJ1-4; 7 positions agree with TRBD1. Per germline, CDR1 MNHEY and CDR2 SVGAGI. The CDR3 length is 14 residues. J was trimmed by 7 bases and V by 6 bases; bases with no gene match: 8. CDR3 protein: CASRPQGKVEKLFF. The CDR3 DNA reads TGTGCCAGCAGGCCACAGGGGAAGGTTGAAAAACTGTTTTTT.

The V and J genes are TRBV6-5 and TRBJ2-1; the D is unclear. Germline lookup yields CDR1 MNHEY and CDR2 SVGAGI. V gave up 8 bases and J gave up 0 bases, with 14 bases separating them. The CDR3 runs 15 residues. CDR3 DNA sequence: TGTGCCAGCTCTTTCGGCGGCGTCTCCTACAATGAGCAGTTCTTC. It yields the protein CASSFGGVSYNEQFF.

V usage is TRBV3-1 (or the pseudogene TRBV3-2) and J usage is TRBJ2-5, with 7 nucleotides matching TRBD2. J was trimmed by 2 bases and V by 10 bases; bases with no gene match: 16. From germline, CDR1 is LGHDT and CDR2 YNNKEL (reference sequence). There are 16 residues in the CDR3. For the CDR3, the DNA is TGTGCCACTCAACCCCGTCTGGCTAGCGGTCAAGAGACCCAGTACTTC. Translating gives CATQPRLASGQETQYF.

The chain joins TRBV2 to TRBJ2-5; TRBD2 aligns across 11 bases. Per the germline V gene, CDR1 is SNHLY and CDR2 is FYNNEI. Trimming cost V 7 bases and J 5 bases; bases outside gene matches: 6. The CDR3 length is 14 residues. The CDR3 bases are TGTGCCAGCATTCTAGCGGGAGGTATTGAGACCCAGTACTTC. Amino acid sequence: CASILAGGIETQYF.

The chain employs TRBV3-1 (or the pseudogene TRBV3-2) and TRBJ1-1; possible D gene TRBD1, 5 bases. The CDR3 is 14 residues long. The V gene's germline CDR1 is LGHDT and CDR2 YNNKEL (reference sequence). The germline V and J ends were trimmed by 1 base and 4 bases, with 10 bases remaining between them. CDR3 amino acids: CASSQAVRVTEAFF. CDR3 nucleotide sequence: TGTGCCAGCAGCCAAGCGGTCAGGGTCACTGAAGCTTTCTTT.

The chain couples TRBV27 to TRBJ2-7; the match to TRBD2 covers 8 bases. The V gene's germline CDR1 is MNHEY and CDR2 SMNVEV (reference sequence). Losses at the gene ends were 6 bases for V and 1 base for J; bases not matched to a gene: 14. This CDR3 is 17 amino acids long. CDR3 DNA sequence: TGTGCCAGCAGCAATACGGGACTAGAAGCAGTATCCTACGAGCAGTACTTC. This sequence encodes CASSNTGLEAVSYEQYF.

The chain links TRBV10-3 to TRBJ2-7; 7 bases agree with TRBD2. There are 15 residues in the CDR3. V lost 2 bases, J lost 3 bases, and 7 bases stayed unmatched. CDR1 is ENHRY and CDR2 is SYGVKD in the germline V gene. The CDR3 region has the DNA TGTGCCATCAGTGAGAACCTAGGCGGGGGCTACGAGCAGTACTTC. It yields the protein CAISENLGGGYEQYF.

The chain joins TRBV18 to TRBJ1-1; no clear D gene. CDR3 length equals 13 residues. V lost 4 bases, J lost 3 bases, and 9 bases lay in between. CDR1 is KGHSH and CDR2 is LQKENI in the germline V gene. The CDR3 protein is CASSLGSDTEAFF. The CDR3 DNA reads TGTGCCAGCTCACTGGGCTCCGACACTGAAGCTTTCTTT. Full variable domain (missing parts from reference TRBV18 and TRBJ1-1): NAGVMQNPRHLVRRRGQEARLRCSPMKGHSHVYWYRQLPEEGLKFMVYLQKENIIDESGMPKERFSAEFPKEGPSILRIQQVVRGDSAAYFCASSLGSDTEAFFGQGTRLTVV.

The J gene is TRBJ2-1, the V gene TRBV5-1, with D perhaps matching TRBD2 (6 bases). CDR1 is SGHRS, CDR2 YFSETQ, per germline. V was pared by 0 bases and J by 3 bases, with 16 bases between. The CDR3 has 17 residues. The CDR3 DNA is TGCGCCAGCAGCTTGGCACGTTTCTGGCGGGACTACAATGAGCAGTTCTTC. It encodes CASSLARFWRDYNEQFF.

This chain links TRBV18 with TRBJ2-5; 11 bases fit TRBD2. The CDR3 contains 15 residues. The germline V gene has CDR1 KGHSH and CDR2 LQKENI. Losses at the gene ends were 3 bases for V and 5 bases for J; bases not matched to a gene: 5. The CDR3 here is CASSPSGGAKETQYF. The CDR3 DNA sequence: TGTGCCAGCTCACCTAGCGGGGGGGCAAAGGAGACCCAGTACTTC. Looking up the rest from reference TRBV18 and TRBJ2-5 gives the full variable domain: NAGVMQNPRHLVRRRGQEARLRCSPMKGHSHVYWYRQLPEEGLKFMVYLQKENIIDESGMPKERFSAEFPKEGPSILRIQQVVRGDSAAYFCASSPSGGAKETQYFGPGTRLLVL.

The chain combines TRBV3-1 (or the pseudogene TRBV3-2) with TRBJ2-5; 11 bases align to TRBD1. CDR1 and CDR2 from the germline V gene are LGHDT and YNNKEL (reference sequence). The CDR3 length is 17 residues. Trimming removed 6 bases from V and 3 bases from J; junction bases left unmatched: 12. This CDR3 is CASRDRRTGGAEETQYF. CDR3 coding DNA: TGTGCCAGCAGGGACCGCCGGACAGGGGGCGCGGAAGAGACCCAGTACTTC.

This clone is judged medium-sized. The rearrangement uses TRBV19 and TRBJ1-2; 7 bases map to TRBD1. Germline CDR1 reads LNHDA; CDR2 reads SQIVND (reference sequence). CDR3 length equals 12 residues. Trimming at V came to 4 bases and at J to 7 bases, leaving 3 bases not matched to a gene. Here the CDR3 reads CASSTRQGGYTF. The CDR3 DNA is TGTGCCAGTAGTACCCGACAGGGTGGCTACACCTTC.

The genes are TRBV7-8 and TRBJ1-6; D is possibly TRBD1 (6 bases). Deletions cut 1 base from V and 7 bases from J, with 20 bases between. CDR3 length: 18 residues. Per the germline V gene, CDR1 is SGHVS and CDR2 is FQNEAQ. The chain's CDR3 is CASSLVPDSFLDNSPLHF. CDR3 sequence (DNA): TGTGCCAGCAGCTTAGTCCCGGACAGTTTCCTGGACAATTCACCCCTCCACTTT.

The CDR3 sequence is CASSSTYEQYF. In DNA form, the CDR3 reads TGTGCCAGCAGTTCCACTTACGAGCAGTACTTC. This chain connects TRBV12-3 or TRBV12-4 to TRBJ2-7; D call uncertain. V dropped 4 bases and J dropped 4 bases, with 5 bases sitting between them. The CDR3 spans 11 residues.

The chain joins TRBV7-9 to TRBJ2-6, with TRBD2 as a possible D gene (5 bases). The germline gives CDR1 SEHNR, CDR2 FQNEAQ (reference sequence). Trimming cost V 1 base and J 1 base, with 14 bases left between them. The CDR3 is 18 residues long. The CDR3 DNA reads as TGTGCCAGCAGCTTAGGGGTCGGAGGACGATCTGGGGCCAACGTCCTGACTTTC. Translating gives CASSLGVGGRSGANVLTF.

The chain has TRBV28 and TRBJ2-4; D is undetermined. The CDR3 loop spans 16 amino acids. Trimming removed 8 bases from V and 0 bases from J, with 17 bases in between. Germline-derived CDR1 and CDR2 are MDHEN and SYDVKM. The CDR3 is CASGRIGELAKNIQYF. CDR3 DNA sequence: TGTGCCAGCGGTCGGATTGGAGAACTAGCCAAAAACATTCAGTACTTC.

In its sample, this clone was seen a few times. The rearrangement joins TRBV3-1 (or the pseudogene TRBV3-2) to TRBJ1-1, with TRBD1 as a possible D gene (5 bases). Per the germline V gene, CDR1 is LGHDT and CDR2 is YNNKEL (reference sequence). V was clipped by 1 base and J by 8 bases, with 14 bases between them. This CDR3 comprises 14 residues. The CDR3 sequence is CASSQAQGVYEAFF. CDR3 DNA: TGTGCCAGCAGCCAAGCGCAGGGCGTTTACGAAGCTTTCTTT.